This T cell receptor (beta chain) was captured by sequencing in a study of molecular identifiers for immune sequencing clone quantification. General observations from the study: Over 98% of effector molecules, yet under 1% of naive-cell molecules, were held by clones above 20 RNA copies.

V trimming: 2 bases; J trimming: 3 bases; junction bases outside the gene matches: 4. This CDR3 region has 14 residues. Germline values: CDR1 MDHEN, CDR2 SYDVKM. Each CDR3 protein is one row after TCRdb ran MiXCR on the PCR reads. The sample includes 300,000 to 350,000 distinct CDR3 sequences, around 21% of them seen just once. This clonotype was detected many times. The antigen is unknown. The TCR was taken from a human donor in good health. Some libraries in this study had Jurkat cell RNA spiked in. Sample: naive CD8+ T cells from blood, with Jurkat cell RNA spiked in. As for subset: FACS-sorted CD8+CD4-CCR7+CD45RA+ naive T cells. The V and J genes are TRBV28 and TRBJ2-7; 7 positions agree with TRBD1. The CDR3 reads CASSLGGQVYEQYF. CDR3 nucleotides: TGTGCCAGCAGTTTAGGTGGACAGGTCTACGAGCAGTACTTC.